The clone carrying this T cell receptor beta chain showed up many times. Researchers made TCR beta libraries by using iRepertoire HTBI primers and running Arm-PCR on CDR3 regions. Each CDR3 protein gets one entry after TCRdb re-called the multiplex PCR reads with MiXCR. The table records about 320,000 distinct CDR3 sequences, 18% of them present only once. Between the trimmed V and J ends, which lost 5 bases and 0 bases, there was a span of 12 bases. This CDR3 contains 15 residues. Germline-derived CDR1 and CDR2 are SGHRS and YFSETQ. This sample was included in a study of regulatory T cells in long-lasting Graves disease. In the study overall: Antithyroid drugs had been given to newly diagnosed Graves' patients for under 3 months.

The time point: newly diagnosed GD, antithyroid drugs for less than 3 months. Researchers made the TCR library from RNA that was extracted from PBMCs. The sequencing used peripheral blood mononuclear cells (PBMCs), collected at new diagnosis, from a patient treated with antithyroid drugs. V usage is TRBV5-1 and J usage is TRBJ2-1; D unresolved. The sequence derives from a female donor with Graves disease. This chain's CDR3 is CASSFGLVSYNEQFF. The CDR3 coding sequence is TGCGCCAGCAGTTTTGGCCTTGTCTCCTACAATGAGCAGTTCTTC.